This entry lists 28 T cell receptor beta chains sequenced from one sample in a study of blood T cells in healthy people across ages (dated by TCRdb to about 2015). To prepare the library, 5' RACE was applied. Sequenced using an Illumina HiSeq 2500. A second about 7 to 11 cycle PCR used a sample-barcoded 5' primer and a J-beta primer mix. The public sequencing data were trimmed at Q25 with fastp and processed into clonotypes with MiXCR by TCRdb, which kept only in-frame beta chains. Identical CDR3 protein sequences are pooled into one entry, listed with their most common genes and DNA. The sample yields 1.5 million to 2 million distinct CDR3 sequences; roughly 27% were counted once. The ten largest clones capture 6.5% to 8.5% of the sample. The sequencing input was blood. The receptor set was obtained from a woman aged 25 to 39 in good health.

This clonotype came up many times. The chain has TRBV5-1 and TRBJ2-7; possibly TRBD2 for D (6 bases). CDR1 SGHRS and CDR2 YFSETQ come from the germline V gene. The CDR3 has 15 residues. Trimming removed 2 bases from V and 2 bases from J, with 14 bases in between. The CDR3 reads CASSFRSGGTYEQYF. CDR3 nucleotide sequence: TGCGCCAGCAGCTTTCGGTCCGGGGGTACCTACGAGCAGTACTTC.

This clonotype was counted ten times or more. The junction departs from the called germline gene at one end, perhaps through a read error. The chain is built from TRBV27 and TRBJ2-7; D is ambiguous. CDR1 and CDR2 (germline): MNHEY, SMNVEV (reference sequence). This CDR3 contains 13 residues. As DNA, the CDR3 is TGTGCCAGCAGCTTATCTGGCGGCTACGAGCAGTACTTC. Its translation is CASSLSGGYEQYF.

The rearrangement links TRBV4-1 to TRBJ2-1; tentatively, D is TRBD1 (5 bases). The length of the CDR3 is 16 residues. V was trimmed by 0 bases and J by 4 bases, leaving 13 bases between them. Per the germline V gene, CDR1 is MGHRA and CDR2 is YSYEKL. The CDR3 sequence is CASSQEGAQGYNEQFF. The CDR3 coding sequence is TGCGCCAGCAGCCAAGAAGGGGCTCAGGGTTACAATGAGCAGTTCTTC.

This clonotype was seen a few times. The chain links TRBV6-5 to TRBJ2-5, with D possibly being TRBD1 (6 bases). V lost 3 bases and J lost 5, with 10 bases in between. Germline CDR1 is MNHEY and CDR2 is SVGAGI. The CDR3 spans 13 residues. The CDR3 DNA sequence: TGTGCCAGCAGTTATGGGACATTGGAGACCCAGTACTTC. Protein sequence: CASSYGTLETQYF.

The chain is built from TRBV10-1 and TRBJ1-3; D uncertain. The CDR3 length is 13 residues. V lost 5 bases and J 3 bases, leaving 8 bases between the germline ends. Germline CDR1 WNHNN, CDR2 SYGVQD (reference sequence). The CDR3 nucleotides are TGCGCCAGCAGTACAGACGGTGGAAACACCATATATTTT. Its protein is CASSTDGGNTIYF.

This clonotype was detected ten times or more. The V and J genes are TRBV5-1 and TRBJ2-7, with 10 positions matching TRBD1. Unmatched junction bases numbered 4, after V lost 4 bases and J lost 0 bases. In germline, CDR1 is SGHRS, CDR2 YFSETQ. The CDR3 consists of 15 residues. CDR3 amino acids: CASSQTGGTSYEQYF. In DNA, the CDR3 is TGCGCCAGCAGCCAGACAGGGGGCACCTCCTACGAGCAGTACTTC.

For this clonotype: One end of the junction is discordant with germline, which a read error may explain. The chain uses TRBV20-1 and TRBJ2-5; TRBD1 matches 8 bases. The germline V gene has CDR1 DFQATT and CDR2 SNEGSKA (reference sequence). The CDR3 totals 14 residues. CDR3 sequence: CSARGPTQGETQYF. DNA of the CDR3: TGCAGTGCTAGGGGTCCTACACAGGGGGAGACACAGTACTTC.

V usage is TRBV7-2 and J usage is TRBJ2-2, with D possibly TRBD2 on 5 matching bases. This CDR3 contains 14 residues. The V gene's germline CDR1 is SGHTA and CDR2 FQGNSA. Between the trimmed V and J ends, which lost 5 bases and 2 bases, there was a span of 9 bases. CDR3: CASSISGNTGELFF. DNA of the CDR3: TGTGCCAGCAGCATATCGGGAAACACCGGGGAGCTGTTTTTT.

The V call is TRBV5-1, the J call TRBJ2-1, with 7 positions matching TRBD2. The trim removed 5 bases at V and 14 bases at J, leaving 13 bases unmatched. The CDR3 is 13 amino acids. CDR1 and CDR2 (germline): SGHRS, YFSETQ. DNA for the CDR3: TGCGCCAGCAGTTACGACGAGTCCGGGGGGAAGTTCTTC. Protein: CASSYDESGGKFF.

This clonotype showed up just a few times. Here the CDR3 reads CASRGDTEAFF. Here the CDR3 DNA reads TGTGCCAGCAGGGGTGACACTGAAGCTTTCTTT. This chain uses TRBV3-1 with TRBJ1-1; D ambiguous. CDR3 length: 11 amino acids. Trimming pared 6 bases from V and 3 bases from J, leaving 5 bases between. CDR1 is LGHDT, CDR2 YNNKEL, per germline (reference sequence).

This chain joins TRBV29-1 and TRBJ2-5; D is possibly TRBD1 (6 bases). The germline V gene encodes CDR1 SQVTM and CDR2 ANQGSEA. The V end lost 1 base, the J end lost 2 bases, and 14 bases lay between the germline ends. The CDR3 is 15 residues long. CDR3 in amino acids: CSVEGGTDRQETQYF. The CDR3 DNA follows: TGCAGCGTTGAAGGTGGTACGGACAGACAAGAGACCCAGTACTTC.

Concerning this clonotype itself: Sequence at one end of the junction differs from germline and may be a read error. The chain joins TRBV7-2 to TRBJ1-2; D might be TRBD1 (6 bases). The CDR3 is 14 amino acids. The germline gives CDR1 SGHTA, CDR2 FQGNSA. DNA for the CDR3: TGTGCCAGCTGCTTCGTTCGGGGGGCTGATGGTTACACCTTC. Its translation is CASCFVRGADGYTF.

This clonotype was found many times. Here the CDR3 reads CASSFYSSGDTQYF. Here the CDR3 DNA reads TGCGCCAGCAGCTTTTACAGTTCAGGCGATACGCAGTATTTT. The rearrangement joins TRBV5-1 to TRBJ2-3; D not certain. Germline V gene data show CDR1 as SGHRS and CDR2 as YFSETQ. The CDR3 is made up of 14 amino acids. Trimming cost V 2 bases and J 6 bases, with 13 bases left between them.

The table lists this clonotype with a few counts. The rearrangement links TRBV3-1 to TRBJ1-2; 10 nucleotides match TRBD1. The germline V gene encodes CDR1 LGHDT and CDR2 YNNKEL (reference sequence). The junction had 5 bases not matched to a gene; V was cut back by 7 bases and J by 6 bases. The CDR3 runs 13 residues. CDR3 residues: CASTRQGADGYTF. The CDR3 DNA reads as TGTGCCAGCACACGACAGGGGGCGGATGGCTACACCTTC.

About this clonotype itself: This may stem from a read error, because a much larger clone lies one nucleotide away. V usage is TRBV5-1 and J usage is TRBJ2-5; D may be TRBD2 (6 bases). Matching the DNA end better, TRBJ2-1 makes the J call doubtful. The CDR3 contains 15 residues. Germline V lookup: CDR1 SGHRS, CDR2 YFSETQ. CDR3 protein: CASSPTLDQEGTQFF. The CDR3 DNA sequence: TGCGCCAGCAGCCCAACCCTAGACCAGGAGGGGACCCAGTTCTTC.

At least ten counts were recorded for this clonotype. V and J are TRBV29-1 and TRBJ2-6; either TRBD1 or TRBD2 may supply D (5 bases each). Germline assignment: CDR1 SQVTM and CDR2 ANQGSEA. The CDR3 totals 14 residues. The ends were cut back, 3 bases at V and 0 bases at J, with 6 bases in the middle. CDR3 in DNA: TGCAGCGTTGACGGGGCCTCTGGGGCCAACGTCCTGACTTTC. Translating it yields CSVDGASGANVLTF. The full variable domain, with the rest looked up from reference TRBV29-1 and TRBJ2-6, is SAVISQKPSRDICQRGTSLTIQCQVDSQVTMMFWYRQQPGQSLTLIATANQGSEATYESGFVIDKFPISRPNLTFSTLTVSNMSPEDSSIYLCSVDGASGANVLTFGAGSRLTVL.

The V and J genes are TRBV7-2 and TRBJ1-1; D is undetermined. V was clipped by 7 bases and J by 3 bases, with 12 bases between them. CDR3 length: 13 amino acids. From germline, CDR1 is SGHTA and CDR2 FQGNSA. The CDR3 bases are TGTGCCAGCACCAGGCGACGGGACACTGAAGCTTTCTTT. Residues: CASTRRRDTEAFF.

The chain has TRBV18 and TRBJ2-3, with 8 nucleotides matching TRBD2. CDR1 is KGHSH and CDR2 is LQKENI in the germline V gene. V lost 0 bases and J lost 5; bases outside the gene matches: 4. The CDR3 length is 15 residues. The CDR3 spells CASSPPSLAGDTQYF. The CDR3 region has the DNA TGTGCCAGCTCACCACCGAGTCTAGCGGGAGATACGCAGTATTTT. The whole variable domain, remainder taken from reference TRBV18 and TRBJ2-3, is NAGVMQNPRHLVRRRGQEARLRCSPMKGHSHVYWYRQLPEEGLKFMVYLQKENIIDESGMPKERFSAEFPKEGPSILRIQQVVRGDSAAYFCASSPPSLAGDTQYFGPGTRLTVL.

This clonotype was detected only a few times. The chain combines TRBV9 with TRBJ2-1; TRBD1 agrees at 7 bases. Germline trimming cut 1 base from V and 10 bases from J; bases unmatched to any gene: 11. CDR3 length equals 15 residues. CDR1 and CDR2 from the germline V gene are SGDLS and YYNGEE. The CDR3 bases are TGTGCCAGCAGCGTATACACGAGGGGGCCTTGGGAGCAGTTCTTC. This translates into CASSVYTRGPWEQFF.

The chain is built from TRBV3-1 and TRBJ2-2; D is unclear. The CDR3 sequence is 15 residues long. Germline values: CDR1 LGHDT, CDR2 YNNKEL (reference sequence). The V gene lost 0 bases and the J gene lost 3 bases, with 8 bases spanning the gap. CDR3 loop: CASSQEGRHTGELFF. DNA of the CDR3: TGTGCCAGCAGCCAAGAGGGAAGACACACCGGGGAGCTGTTTTTT.

The rearrangement links TRBV7-9 to TRBJ2-1, with a tentative D call TRBD2 (7 bases). Trimming removed 1 base from V and 3 bases from J, with 16 bases in between. The germline CDR1 and CDR2 sequences are SEHNR and FQNEAQ (reference sequence). The CDR3 runs to 17 residues. The CDR3 DNA reads TGTGCCAGCAGCTTAGAGGTTAGGCGGGGGCTCTACAATGAGCAGTTCTTC. This translates into CASSLEVRRGLYNEQFF.

For the CDR3, the DNA is TGCAGTGCTAGAGATTCAAGGGGGCCAGAGACCCAGTACTTC. Translation gives CSARDSRGPETQYF. This chain links TRBV20-1 with TRBJ2-5; 7 positions match TRBD1. Trimming at V came to 0 bases and at J to 4 bases, leaving 5 bases not matched to a gene. Germline loops: CDR1 DFQATT, CDR2 SNEGSKA (reference sequence). The CDR3 sequence is 14 residues long.

This clonotype was detected a few times. The chain employs TRBV20-1 and TRBJ2-7; tentative D call: TRBD2 (5 bases). The CDR3 sequence is 11 residues long. CDR1 is DFQATT, CDR2 SNEGSKA, per germline (reference sequence). Between the trimmed V and J ends, which lost 5 bases and 7 bases, there was a span of 12 bases. The CDR3 DNA follows: TGCAGTGCTGATACCACGGGAGAGCAGTACTTC. Translation: CSADTTGEQYF.

This clonotype was counted only a few times. The chain carries TRBV7-2 and TRBJ1-4; possible D gene TRBD1, 5 bases. Germline V CDR1 and CDR2: SGHTA, FQGNSA. The ends were cut back, 2 bases at V and 3 bases at J, with 13 bases in the middle. The CDR3 runs 16 residues. As DNA, the CDR3 is TGTGCCAGCAGCTTAATACGGGGCGAAGCTAATGAAAAACTGTTTTTT. Translation gives CASSLIRGEANEKLFF.

A remark on this clonotype: Given a much more abundant clone one base away, this may be a read error. V is TRBV2 and J is TRBJ2-4; D remains ambiguous. The V gene lost 3 bases and the J gene lost 2 bases, with 11 bases spanning the gap. The CDR3 has 15 residues. Germline assignment: CDR1 SNHLY and CDR2 FYNNEI. The DNA of the CDR3 is TGTGCCAGCAGTGATAGCTTCGGGCCCAAAAACATTCAGTACTTC. It is translated as CASSDSFGPKNIQYF.

The genes are TRBV5-1 and TRBJ1-6; D is undetermined. CDR1 and CDR2 from the germline V gene are SGHRS and YFSETQ. The CDR3 is 15 amino acids. Trimming cost V 3 bases and J 4 bases, with 11 bases left between them. The CDR3 reads CASSSRRTYNSPLHF. CDR3 DNA: TGCGCCAGCAGCTCCCGGCGGACTTATAATTCACCCCTCCACTTT.

This clonotype was recorded a few times. The J gene is TRBJ2-5, the V gene TRBV6-5; 11 bases fit TRBD1. The CDR3 extends over 16 amino acids. V shed 4 bases and J 1 base; nucleotides not matched to a gene: 5. Germline values: CDR1 MNHEY, CDR2 SVGAGI. The CDR3 spells CASSFRDRGIQETQYF. CDR3 in DNA: TGTGCCAGCAGTTTCCGGGACAGGGGGATCCAAGAGACCCAGTACTTC.

Only a few counts were recorded for this clonotype. J is TRBJ2-3 and V is TRBV4-3, with 8 bases fitting TRBD2. The CDR3 is 14 amino acids. With 4 bases clipped from V and 6 bases from J, the junction kept 6 bases outside the gene matches. Germline V CDR1 and CDR2: LGHNA, YSLEER. CDR3 region: CASSRGGTEDTQYF. CDR3 DNA sequence: TGCGCCAGCAGCCGCGGGGGGACCGAGGATACGCAGTATTTT.